This T cell receptor (beta chain) was documented in a study of T cells in Graves' hyperthyroidism and ophthalmopathy. Amplification yielded TCR beta CDR3 regions, with RNA transcripts as the source. During a first-round RT-PCR of the TCR CDR3, the HTBI primer set was used. TCRdb reanalysed the multiplex PCR reads using MiXCR and keeps one entry per CDR3 protein. The sample comprises about 300,000 distinct CDR3 sequences, around 19% of which are singletons, and 39% rests with the top ten. This clonotype was picked up many times. CDR3 length: 15 amino acids. V was cut by 1 base and J by 8 bases, with 12 bases left in between. CDR1 is SGHVS and CDR2 is FQNEAQ in the germline V gene.

V is TRBV7-8 and J is TRBJ1-6; weak D call: TRBD1 (5 bases). This sequence originates from a middle-aged man with Graves' ophthalmopathy. The specimen sequenced was blood. This CDR3 reads CASSLDAGTDSPLHF. For the CDR3, the DNA is TGTGCCAGCAGCTTAGACGCAGGGACCGATTCACCCCTCCACTTT.